Listed below are T cell receptor beta chains from one sample, sequenced in a study of resident and recirculating memory T cells in vitiligo. Data came from immunoSEQ multiplex PCR; TCRdb stores just in-frame clones and leaves some out. Of 40,000 to 45,000 clones in the sample, approximately 91% were seen once. Sequences were obtained from blood. These receptors were taken from a male donor with vitiligo. The CDR3 runs from the conserved cysteine through the conserved F or W. D genes are given only for firm matches. For some rows the clone size is stated as once, few or many, or as a class when expanded; others skip it.

clone_size j_call d_call v_call cdr3_aa cdr3_nt
. TRBJ1-5 . TRBV19 CASSIAGGRNQPQHF TGTGCCAGTAGTATAGCCGGAGGTCGCAATCAGCCCCAGCATTTT
. TRBJ2-5 . TRBV6-1 CASRGTAWTQYF TGTGCCAGCAGGGGGACTGCGTGGACCCAGTACTTC
. TRBJ2-1 TRBD2 TRBV9 CASNAIGGDEQFF TGTGCCAGCAATGCTATCGGGGGGGATGAGCAGTTCTTC
. TRBJ1-2 . TRBV6-6 CASSYMQGSGYTF TGTGCCAGCAGTTACATGCAGGGGTCTGGCTACACCTTC
. TRBJ2-2 TRBD1 TRBV4-3 CASSQRGQGERIGYTGELFF TGCGCCAGCAGCCAACGGGGACAGGGCGAACGGATTGGATACACCGGGGAGCTGTTTTTT
. TRBJ2-2 TRBD1 TRBV5-4 CASTLSRGSANTGELFF TGTGCCAGCACCCTCAGCAGGGGGTCGGCGAACACCGGGGAGCTGTTTTTT
. TRBJ2-1 TRBD2 TRBV29-1 CSVEGSGGSSYNEQFF TGCAGCGTTGAAGGTAGCGGGGGGTCCTCCTACAATGAGCAGTTCTTC
. TRBJ2-1 TRBD2 TRBV5-4 CASSLSSGGYNEQFF TGTGCCAGCAGCTTGAGTAGCGGGGGGTACAATGAGCAGTTCTTC
. TRBJ1-2 . TRBV30 CARVGWGYTF TGTGCCCGGGTCGGGTGGGGCTACACCTTC
. TRBJ2-3 . TRBV19 CASSIWGADTQYF TGTGCCAGTAGTATATGGGGGGCAGATACGCAGTATTTT
. TRBJ1-5 TRBD1 TRBV7-6 CASSRQGPRSNQPQHF TGTGCCAGCAGCCGACAGGGGCCTAGAAGCAATCAGCCCCAGCATTTT
. TRBJ2-1 TRBD1 TRBV5-1 CASSLAGTGGNEQFF TGCGCCAGCAGCTTGGCCGGGACAGGGGGCAATGAGCAGTTCTTC
. TRBJ2-3 TRBD1 TRBV19 CASSPLDRGLGTQYF TGTGCCAGTAGCCCTCTGGACAGGGGGCTTGGTACGCAGTATTTT
. TRBJ2-7 TRBD1 TRBV9 CASSGWTGENEQYF TGTGCCAGCAGCGGATGGACAGGGGAGAACGAGCAGTACTTC
. TRBJ1-2 TRBD1 TRBV5-6 CASSYPGGGYTF TGTGCCAGCAGCTATCCAGGGGGGGGCTACACCTTC
. TRBJ2-2 . TRBV7-2 CASSLVRAGELFF TGTGCCAGCAGCTTAGTCCGTGCCGGGGAGCTGTTTTTT
. TRBJ2-1 . TRBV11-2 CASSQRQQFF TGTGCCTCTTCCCAGCGGCAGCAGTTCTTC
. TRBJ1-4 . TRBV19 CASSRRINGEKLFF TGTGCCAGTAGTCGACGCATAAACGGGGAAAAACTGTTTTTT
. TRBJ1-2 . TRBV30 CAWSVLANYGYTF TGTGCCTGGAGTGTACTGGCTAACTATGGCTACACCTTC
. TRBJ2-3 TRBD1 TRBV10-3 CAISKSTGTGKDTQYF TGTGCCATCAGTAAAAGTACCGGGACAGGGAAAGATACGCAGTATTTT
. TRBJ2-5 . TRBV19 CASSGRLAPGETQYF TGTGCCAGTAGTGGCCGACTTGCCCCCGGAGAGACCCAGTACTTC
. TRBJ2-2 . TRBV27 CASSFRLSGELFF TGTGCCAGCAGTTTCCGGTTGAGCGGGGAGCTGTTTTTT
. TRBJ1-1 TRBD1 TRBV5-6 CASSLRRDRVFF TGTGCCAGCAGCTTGCGTCGGGACAGGGTTTTCTTT
. TRBJ1-2 . TRBV30 CAWTSPGWGGYTF TGTGCCTGGACCTCACCGGGGTGGGGTGGCTACACCTTC
. TRBJ2-3 TRBD2 TRBV9 CASSVGGGGGASDTQYF TGTGCCAGCAGCGTAGGAGGGGGCGGGGGGGCGTCAGATACGCAGTATTTT
. TRBJ1-1 . TRBV29-1 CSVRQRIMNTEAFF TGCAGCGTGCGACAGAGAATAATGAACACTGAAGCTTTCTTT
. TRBJ1-6 . TRBV6-1 CASSEGSRTENSPLHF TGTGCCAGCAGTGAAGGTTCCCGGACAGAAAATTCACCCCTCCACTTT
. TRBJ1-5 . TRBV19 CASSIDRRGYQPQHF TGTGCCAGTAGTATAGATCGCCGAGGATATCAGCCCCAGCATTTT
. TRBJ2-7 TRBD1 TRBV30 CAWSRQGGTYEQYF TGTGCCTGGAGTAGACAGGGGGGAACCTACGAGCAGTACTTC
once TRBJ1-1 TRBD1 TRBV10-3 CAISGTANTEAFF TGTGCCATCTCGGGGACAGCGAACACTGAAGCTTTCTTT
. TRBJ2-7 . TRBV18 CASSPYPGSYEQYF TGTGCCAGCTCACCTTATCCCGGTTCCTACGAGCAGTACTTC
. TRBJ2-2 . TRBV9 CASSASNAGELFF TGTGCCAGCAGCGCCAGTAACGCCGGGGAGCTGTTTTTT
. TRBJ2-7 . TRBV11-2 CASSLFGYEQYF TGTGCCAGCAGCTTGTTCGGCTACGAGCAGTACTTC
. TRBJ2-7 . TRBV7-2 CASSFPAGDYEQYF TGTGCCAGCAGCTTCCCGGCAGGGGACTACGAGCAGTACTTC
. TRBJ1-6 TRBD1 TRBV25-1 CASSDRGGFSSPLHF TGTGCCAGCAGTGACCGAGGGGGCTTTAGCTCGCCCCTCCACTTT
. TRBJ2-1 TRBD2 TRBV29-1 CSVRRGAQNEQFF TGCAGCGTTCGGCGGGGGGCACAGAATGAGCAGTTCTTC
. TRBJ2-3 TRBD2 TRBV10-1 CASSAHLERGVPDTQYF TGCGCCAGCAGTGCCCACCTAGAGCGGGGGGTCCCAGATACGCAGTATTTT
once TRBJ2-7 . TRBV6-5 CASSLGQTYEQYF TGTGCCAGCAGCCTCGGACAGACCTACGAGCAGTACTTC
. TRBJ1-5 TRBD1 TRBV19 CASSTGQGFYQPQHF TGTGCCAGTAGTACCGGACAGGGATTTTATCAGCCCCAGCATTTT
. TRBJ1-2 . TRBV6-5 CASSYGQGTGRGGYTF TGTGCCAGCAGTTATGGGCAGGGGACGGGGCGAGGGGGCTACACCTTC
. TRBJ1-6 . TRBV7-2 CASSLGGGSPLHF TGTGCCAGCAGCTTGGGGGGTGGTTCACCCCTCCACTTT
. TRBJ1-3 . TRBV9 CASSVGQIGNTIYF TGTGCCAGCAGCGTAGGGCAGATAGGAAACACCATATATTTT
. TRBJ2-4 TRBD2 TRBV5-1 CASSFGLAGLTNKNIQYF TGCGCCAGCAGCTTCGGGCTAGCGGGCCTGACGAACAAAAACATTCAGTACTTC
. TRBJ2-3 . TRBV15 CATSREGTSLSTDTQYF TGTGCCACCAGCAGAGAAGGGACAAGTCTTAGCACAGATACGCAGTATTTT